The clone carrying this T cell receptor (beta chain) has only a few counts. Its antigen is as yet unknown. These data come from a study of T cell repertoires in cytomegalovirus infection. Study-wide background: An indication of both CMV infection and matching HLA type came from public TCR beta signatures.

Study-wide results and caveats: Clonotype analysis showed dominance of the ex vivo response by HLA-C-restricted CMV-specific TCR beta clonotypes. Cumulative frequency of public TCR beta families picked out carriers of CMV plus the relevant HLA.

TCRdb re-derived calls from the reads in MiXCR, one entry per CDR3 protein. The sample has roughly 640,000 distinct CDR3 sequences, 20% to 30% seen once; the top ten hold roughly 8%. The material sequenced was CD8+ T cells from PBMCs. This sequence originates from a human donor in good health (CMV status not recorded). Some clones in this sample may be carry-over from other donors' samples.

CDR3 sequence reads: CASSQIRTLTTYNEQFF. CDR3 DNA sequence: TGTGCCAGCAGCCAAATTAGGACCCTTACGACATACAATGAGCAGTTCTTC. V and J are TRBV14 and TRBJ2-1; D gene unclear. Germline assignment: CDR1 SGHDN and CDR2 FVKESK. The CDR3 has 17 residues. V lost 2 bases to trimming and J lost 4 bases, with 18 bases between them.